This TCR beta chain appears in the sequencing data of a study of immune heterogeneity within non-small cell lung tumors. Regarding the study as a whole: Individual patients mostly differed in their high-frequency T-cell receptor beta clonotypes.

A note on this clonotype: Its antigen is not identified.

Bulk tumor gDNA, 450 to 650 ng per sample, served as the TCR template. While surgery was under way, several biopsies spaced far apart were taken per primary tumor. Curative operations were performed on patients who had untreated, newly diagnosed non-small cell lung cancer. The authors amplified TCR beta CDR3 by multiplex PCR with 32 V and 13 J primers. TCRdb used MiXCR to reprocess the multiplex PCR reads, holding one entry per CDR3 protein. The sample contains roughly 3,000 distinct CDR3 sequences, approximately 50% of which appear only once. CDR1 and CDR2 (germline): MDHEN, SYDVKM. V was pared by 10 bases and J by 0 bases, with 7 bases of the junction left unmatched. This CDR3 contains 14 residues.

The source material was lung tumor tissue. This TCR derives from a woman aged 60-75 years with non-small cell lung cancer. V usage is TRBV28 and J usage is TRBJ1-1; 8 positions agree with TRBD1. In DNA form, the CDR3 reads TGTGCCACCAAGACAGGGGACTTGAACACTGAAGCTTTCTTT. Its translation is CATKTGDLNTEAFF.